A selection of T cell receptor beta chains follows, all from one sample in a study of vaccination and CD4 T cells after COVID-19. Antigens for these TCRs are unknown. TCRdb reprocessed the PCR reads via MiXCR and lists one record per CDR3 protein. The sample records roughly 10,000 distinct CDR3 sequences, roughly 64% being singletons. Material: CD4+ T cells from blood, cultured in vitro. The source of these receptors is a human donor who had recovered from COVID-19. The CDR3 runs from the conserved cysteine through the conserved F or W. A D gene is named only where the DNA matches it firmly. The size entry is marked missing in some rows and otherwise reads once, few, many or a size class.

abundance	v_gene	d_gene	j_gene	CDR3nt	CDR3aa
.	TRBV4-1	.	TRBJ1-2	TGCGCCAGCAGCCAAGCGGAAAATGGGTATGGCTACACCTTC	CASSQAENGYGYTF
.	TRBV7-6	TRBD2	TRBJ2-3	TGTGCCAGCAGCCCTCGGGTAGGGAGCGGGGACGGCACGCAGTATTTT	CASSPRVGSGDGTQYF
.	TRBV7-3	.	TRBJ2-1	TGTGCCAGCAGCTTAACTAGAGGCAGGGGTTCCTACAATGAGCAGTTCTTC	CASSLTRGRGSYNEQFF
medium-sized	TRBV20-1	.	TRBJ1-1	TGCAGTGCCACTAGGCCCTCGGCGCTGCGCACTGAAGCTTTCTTT	CSATRPSALRTEAFF
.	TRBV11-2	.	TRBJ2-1	TGTGCCAGCAGCTTAGACGGGGGCTGGTTGAATGAGCAGTTCTTC	CASSLDGGWLNEQFF
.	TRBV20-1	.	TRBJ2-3	TGCAGTGCCCGGGACCATAAATCTAGCACAGATACGCAGTATTTT	CSARDHKSSTDTQYF
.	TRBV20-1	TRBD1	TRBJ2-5	TGCAGTGCTAGGGGTCCGACAGGGGTAGAGACCCAGTACTTC	CSARGPTGVETQYF
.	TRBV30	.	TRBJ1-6	TGTGCCTGGACAGGACAGTATAATTCACCCCTCCACTTT	CAWTGQYNSPLHF
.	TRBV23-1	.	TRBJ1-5	TGCGCCAGCAGTCAACCAGGGGAGGTTTCCCATCAGCCCCAGCATTTT	CASSQPGEVSHQPQHF
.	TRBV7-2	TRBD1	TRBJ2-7	TGTGCCAGCAGCGGAGGGACAGGGCCCTACGAGCAGTACTTC	CASSGGTGPYEQYF
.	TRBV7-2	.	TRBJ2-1	TGTGCCAGCAGCTTAGGTCGGTCCTCCTCCTACAATGAGCAGTTCTTC	CASSLGRSSSYNEQFF
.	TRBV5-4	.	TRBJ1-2	TGTGCCAGCAGCTCCGAGTCCGGGTTCACGAGAGGCTACACCTTC	CASSSESGFTRGYTF
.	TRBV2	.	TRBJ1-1	TGTGCCAGCAGTTTTAACAGCAACACTGAAGCTCTCTTT	CASSFNSNTEALF
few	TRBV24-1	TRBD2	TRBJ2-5	TGTGCCACCAGTGACTCGAGAGCGGGGGGGCGGGGGGGAGAGACCCAGTACTTC	CATSDSRAGGRGGETQYF
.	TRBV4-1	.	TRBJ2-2	TGCGCCAGCAGCCAAGAGGCGGTCATCGCGAACACCGGGGAGCTGTTTTTT	CASSQEAVIANTGELFF
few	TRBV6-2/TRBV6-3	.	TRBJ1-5	TGTGCCAGCAGTTACTCGACAACAGAGCAGCCCCAGCATTTT	CASSYSTTEQPQHF
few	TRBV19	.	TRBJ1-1	TGTGCCAGTAGTCCCCGAGGGTACACTGAAGCTTTCTTT	CASSPRGYTEAFF
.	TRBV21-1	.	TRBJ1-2	.	CASTNQTSMYLCATYINYGYTF
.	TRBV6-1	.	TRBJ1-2	TGTGCCAGCAGTCCGGGGACCGGACACTATGGCTACACCTTC	CASSPGTGHYGYTF
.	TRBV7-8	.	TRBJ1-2	TGTGCCAGCAGCTTTAGGGAGGGCGGGTATGGCTACACCTTC	CASSFREGGYGYTF
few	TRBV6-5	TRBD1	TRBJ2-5	TGTGCCAGCAGTTACGGGACAGGGCTTAAAGAGACCCAGTACTTC	CASSYGTGLKETQYF
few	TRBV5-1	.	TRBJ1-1	TGCGCCAGCAGCCTGGACGGTCTGAACACTGAAGCTTTCTTT	CASSLDGLNTEAFF
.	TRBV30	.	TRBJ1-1	TGTGCCTGGGGGATGAACACTGAAGCTTTCTTT	CAWGMNTEAFF
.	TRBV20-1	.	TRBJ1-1	TGCAGTGCTAGAGCTCCGGACAAACCAAACACTGAAGCTTTCTTT	CSARAPDKPNTEAFF
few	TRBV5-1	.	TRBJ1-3	TGCGCCAGCAGCTTGGGACCGTTTAAGAGCTCTGGAAACACCATATATTTT	CASSLGPFKSSGNTIYF
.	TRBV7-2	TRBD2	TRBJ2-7	TGTGCCAGCAGCCGACCTAGCGGGAGGGCCCACGAGCAGTACTTC	CASSRPSGRAHEQYF
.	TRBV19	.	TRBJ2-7	TGTGCCAGTAGTTCCCGGAACAGCCCAATTTCCTACGAGCAGTACTTC	CASSSRNSPISYEQYF
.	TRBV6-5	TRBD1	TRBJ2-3	TGTGCCAGCAGTTATGGACCGCCGGGACAGCAGACAGATACGCAGTATTTT	CASSYGPPGQQTDTQYF
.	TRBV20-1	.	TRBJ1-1	TGCAGTGCTACCTTTCACGGGGCCGAGGACACTGAAGCTTTCTTT	CSATFHGAEDTEAFF
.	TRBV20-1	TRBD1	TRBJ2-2	TGCAGTGCTAGAGGGTCCCCCGGGACAGGGCTGTCCCTGATCACCGGGGAGCTGTTTTTT	CSARGSPGTGLSLITGELFF
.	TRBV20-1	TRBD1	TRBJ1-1	TGCAGTGCTAAGACAGGGGTGAACACTGAAGCTTTCTTT	CSAKTGVNTEAFF
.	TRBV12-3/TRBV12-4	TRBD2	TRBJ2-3	TGTGCCAGCAGGCGAAATAGCGGGGGGGTAAATACGCAGTATTTT	CASRRNSGGVNTQYF
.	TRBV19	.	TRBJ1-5	TGTGCCAGTAGTCTCCGACAGGTCCGACGTCAGCCCCAGCATTTT	CASSLRQVRRQPQHF
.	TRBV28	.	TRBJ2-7	TGTGCCAGCACCCGGGGGGGGCAGGGGGGCTACGAGCAGTACTTC	CASTRGGQGGYEQYF
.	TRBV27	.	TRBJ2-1	TGTGCCAGCAGTGTCCAGAATGAGCAGTTCTTC	CASSVQNEQFF
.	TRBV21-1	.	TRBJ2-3	TGTGCCAGCAGTCCCCCAACTAGCACAGATACGCAGTATTTT	CASSPPTSTDTQYF
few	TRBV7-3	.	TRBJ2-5	TGTGCCAGCAGCTTAGGGTACCAAGAGACCCAGTACTTC	CASSLGYQETQYF
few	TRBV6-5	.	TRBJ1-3	TGTGCCAGCAGTTACTTCGGAGGCTCTGGAAACACCATATATTTT	CASSYFGGSGNTIYF
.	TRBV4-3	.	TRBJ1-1	TGCGCCAGCAGCCAAGATTGGTCAGGGAGGGAAGCTTTCTTT	CASSQDWSGREAFF
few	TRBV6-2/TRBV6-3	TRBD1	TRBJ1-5	TGTGCCAGCAGCCCCCGAGTTGGACAGGCTAGCAATCAGCCCCAGCATTTT	CASSPRVGQASNQPQHF
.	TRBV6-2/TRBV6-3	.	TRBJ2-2	TGTGCCAGCAGGCGGGTCGGGGGTAATCTATCCGGGGAGCTGTTTTTT	CASRRVGGNLSGELFF
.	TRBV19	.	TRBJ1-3	TGTGCCCGTAGGATCGTGGGGGGAAACACCATATATTTT	CARRIVGGNTIYF
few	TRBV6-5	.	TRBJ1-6	TGTGCCAGCAGTTCCCAGGGGTTCGATAATTCACCCCTCCACTTT	CASSSQGFDNSPLHF
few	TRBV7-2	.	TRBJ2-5	TGTGCCAGCAGCTTAGCTGGGTACGGGTTGGAGACCCAGTACTTC	CASSLAGYGLETQYF
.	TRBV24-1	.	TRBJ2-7	TGTGCCATTGAGGACAGAAAACATCACTACGAGCAGTACTTC	CAIEDRKHHYEQYF
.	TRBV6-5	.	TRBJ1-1	TGTGCCAGCAGTTATCGCCAGGGTGAGGGAGCTTTCTTT	CASSYRQGEGAFF
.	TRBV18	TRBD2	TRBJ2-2	TGTGCCAGCTCACCGACGCGGGGGACCGGGGAGCTGTTTTTT	CASSPTRGTGELFF
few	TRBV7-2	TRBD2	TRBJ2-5	TGTGCCAGCAGCCCAGACGCGGGAGGGCCTGGGGAGACCCAGTACTTC	CASSPDAGGPGETQYF
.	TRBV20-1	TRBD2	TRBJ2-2	TGCAGTGCTAAATCAGCTAGCGGGGGGGCTGAGAACACCGGGGAGCTGTTTTTT	CSAKSASGGAENTGELFF
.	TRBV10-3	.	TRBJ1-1	TGTGCCATCAGTGAGGAGGGGGACACTGAAGCTTTCTTT	CAISEEGDTEAFF
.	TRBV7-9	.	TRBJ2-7	TGTGCCAGCACTTTAGATACAGGGTCGGGGGAGCAGTACTTC	CASTLDTGSGEQYF
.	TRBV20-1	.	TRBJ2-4	TGCAGTGCAGAGAGAGGCAAAAACATTCAGTACTTC	CSAERGKNIQYF
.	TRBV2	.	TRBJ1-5	TGTGCCAGCGGGCGCGGAGCAGCTAGCAATCAGCCCCAGCATTTT	CASGRGAASNQPQHF
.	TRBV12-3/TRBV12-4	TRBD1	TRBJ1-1	TGTGCCAGCACGGGACAGACGAACACTGAAGCTTTCTTT	CASTGQTNTEAFF
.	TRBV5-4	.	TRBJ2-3	TGTGCCAGCAGCTTATCTAGGGGCACAGATACGCAGTATTTT	CASSLSRGTDTQYF